This entry describes one TCR beta chain. In germline, CDR1 is MNHEY, CDR2 SMNVEV (reference sequence). V was pared by 4 bases and J by 5 bases, with 5 bases of the junction left unmatched. The CDR3 loop spans 14 amino acids. This entry comes from a study of T cell changes during pregnancy in multiple sclerosis. Clones were sequenced by immunoSEQ multiplex PCR, and TCRdb holds only the in-frame ones, with some missing. The profile covers some 99,000 clones, with roughly 94% appearing a single time and roughly 2% taken by the ten largest. This chain uses TRBV27 with TRBJ2-7; 10 nucleotides line up with TRBD1. The input for sequencing was peripheral blood, taken after pregnancy. The TCR was taken from a female donor in good health, enrolled as a control in a pregnancy study. The CDR3 is CASSSWTGGDEQYF. The CDR3, as DNA: TGTGCCAGCAGTTCCTGGACAGGGGGAGACGAGCAGTACTTC.